The 7 T cell receptor beta chains listed next were all sequenced from one sample in a study of shared clonotypes between healthy human individuals. CD8 cells regarded as naive lacked CD45RO, were positively chosen for CCR7, and omitted terminally differentiated effector memory CD45RA+ cells. Sequencing was performed with immunoSEQ multiplex PCR; in TCRdb, only in-frame clones are kept and a portion is missing. The sample records millions of clones, 93% being singletons. Input material: naive CD8+ T cells from PBMCs. The receptors shown here come from a man aged 18-30 years in good health. Some clones in this sample may be carry-over from other donors' samples.

This clone was seen a single time. The CDR3: CASSLVPRLVEYGDTQYF. Here the CDR3 DNA reads TGTGCCAGCAGCTTAGTTCCCCGGCTAGTGGAGTACGGAGATACGCAGTATTTT. The rearrangement uses TRBV11-2 and TRBJ2-3; D not resolved. CDR1 and CDR2 (germline): SGHAT, FQNNGV. Trimming removed 1 base at V and 5 bases at J, with 22 bases between. This CDR3 is built from 18 residues.

The table lists this clone with a count of one. The chain employs TRBV10-1 and TRBJ2-7; D possibly corresponds to TRBD2 (6 bases). Trimming took 6 bases from V and 2 from J, leaving 20 bases between them. This CDR3 comprises 16 residues. Looked up from germline, CDR1 is WNHNN and CDR2 is SYGVQD (reference sequence). CDR3 loop: CASSPRVLDYPYEQYF. Written as DNA, the CDR3 is TGCGCCAGCAGCCCCCGCGTCCTGGACTACCCCTACGAGCAGTACTTC.

V usage is TRBV4-3 and J usage is TRBJ1-3; D ambiguous. V was trimmed by 0 bases and J by 0 bases, leaving 9 bases between them. The CDR3 is 16 residues long. Germline V lookup: CDR1 LGHNA, CDR2 YSLEER. The CDR3 protein is CASSQDPLTSGNTIYF. The CDR3 DNA follows: TGCGCCAGCAGCCAAGATCCTCTTACCTCTGGAAACACCATATATTTT.

This clone was seen once. The chain recombines TRBV25-1 with TRBJ2-1, with a tentative D call TRBD2 (5 bases). The CDR3 runs to 16 residues. CDR1 is MGHDK, CDR2 SYGVNS, per germline. V lost 1 base to trimming and J lost 4 bases, with 14 bases between them. The CDR3 DNA is TGTGCCAGCAGTGAATCCTCTGAGGGCTTATACAATGAGCAGTTCTTC. Its translation: CASSESSEGLYNEQFF.

The sample holds one count of this clone. V is TRBV28 and J is TRBJ1-1; 8 bases line up with TRBD1. The CDR3 is 15 amino acids. Looked up from germline, CDR1 is MDHEN and CDR2 is SYDVKM. V dropped 4 bases and J dropped 4; count of bases not matched to a gene: 8. Here the CDR3 reads CASSSFGQGSTEAFF. The CDR3 DNA reads as TGTGCCAGCAGTTCCTTCGGACAGGGTAGCACTGAAGCTTTCTTT.

The chain is built from TRBV29-1 and TRBJ2-2; 12 nucleotides match TRBD2. Germline V gene lookup returns CDR1 SQVTM and CDR2 ANQGSEA. With V trimmed by 3 bases and J by 0 bases, 5 bases remained unmatched. This CDR3 spans 17 amino acids. CDR3 DNA sequence: TGCAGCGTTGAGACTCGACTAGCGGGAGCGAACACCGGGGAGCTGTTTTTT. Its protein is CSVETRLAGANTGELFF.

With respect to this clone: This specimen includes other DNA sequences encoding the same CDR3. This chain links TRBV27 with TRBJ2-2; D may be TRBD1 (6 bases). Deletions cut 2 bases from V and 6 bases from J, with 7 bases between. Germline values: CDR1 MNHEY, CDR2 SMNVEV (reference sequence). The CDR3 extends over 13 amino acids. The CDR3 coding sequence is TGTGCCAGCAGTTTAGGGGGCCCCGGGGAGCTGTTTTTT. This gives the protein CASSLGGPGELFF.